The rows below give T cell receptor beta chains drawn from one sample of a study of cytomegalovirus exposure and HLA in healthy donors. The data were produced by immunoSEQ multiplex PCR, yet TCRdb's version contains in-frame clones alone and is incomplete. Found here are 90,000 to 150,000 clones, 80% to 90% of them singletons; the top ten hold around 4.5%. The sample taken for sequencing was PBMCs. These receptors all come from a man aged 18 to 30 in good health and CMV-seropositive. Each CDR3 is given with its conserved first and last residue.

V: TRBV13; CDR3: CASSPAGAGANVLTF
V: TRBV28; CDR3: CASRIRTGRSYEQYF
V: TRBV11-1; CDR3: CASRQTDGRFTDTQYF
V: TRBV11-2; CDR3: CASSRGGLARQETQYF
V: TRBV5-1; CDR3: CASIRGGPYSNTGELFF
V: TRBV7-9; CDR3: CASSQGDQPQHF
V: TRBV2; CDR3: CASSEGTGGNYGYTF
V: TRBV2; CDR3: CASRTLAGGPQETQYF
V: TRBV7-2; CDR3: CASSLFSGSWDSNSPLHF
V: TRBV11-2; CDR3: CASSLDRAGAMPQHF
V: TRBV19; CDR3: CASSTTGRTGELFF
V: TRBV27; CDR3: CASSLGPTAASEQYF
V: TRBV7-2; CDR3: CASSPAGWGRTGELFF
V: TRBV4-3; CDR3: CASSQEPQGATEAFF
V: TRBV6-1; CDR3: CASRPGGVNEQYF
V: TRBV4-2; CDR3: CASSQDLMDRGEAFF
V: TRBV25-1; CDR3: CASSERGLKGQYF
V: TRBV29-1; CDR3: CSVDGVAGPGDTQYF
V: TRBV6-5; CDR3: CASSADTYYGYTF
V: TRBV7-8; CDR3: CASSARLIAEDTDTQYF